This passage covers 6 T cell receptor beta chains from one sample sequenced in a study of identical twins. Each CDR3 protein is one row after TCRdb ran MiXCR on the 5' RACE reads. The repertoire holds 500,000 or so distinct CDR3 sequences, with roughly 21% as singletons. The same specimen was also included in a second study, on T cells expressing NK-cell markers.

The sequencing input was CD4+ T cells sorted from blood. Receptors originate from a woman aged 18-35 years in good health.

The V and J genes are TRBV5-1 and TRBJ1-6, with D unclear. The CDR3 is 14 residues long. With 1 base removed from V and 10 bases from J, the gap between germline ends came to 12 bases. The germline gives CDR1 SGHRS, CDR2 YFSETQ. The CDR3 sequence: CASSLSGIQSPLHF. The CDR3 nucleotides are TGCGCCAGCAGCTTGAGCGGGATCCAATCACCCCTCCACTTT.

Regarding this clonotype: One end of the junction fails to match germline, which may point to a read error. The chain links TRBV6-5 to TRBJ2-1; D remains ambiguous. This CDR3 is 16 amino acids long. Germline CDR1 is MNHEY and CDR2 is SVGAGI. The CDR3 spells CASSDSWWSSHNEQFF. In DNA, the CDR3 is TGTGCCAGCAGTGACTCATGGTGGTCGTCCCACAATGAGCAGTTCTTC.

This clonotype showed up just a few times. The rearrangement links TRBV20-1 to TRBJ2-1, with D maybe TRBD2 (5 bases). Germline values: CDR1 DFQATT, CDR2 SNEGSKA (reference sequence). CDR3 length: 12 residues. Between the trimmed V and J ends, which lost 2 bases and 9 bases, there was a span of 11 bases. This chain's CDR3 is CSARIRTPEQFF. The CDR3, as DNA: TGCAGTGCTAGAATCCGGACTCCTGAGCAGTTCTTC.

The rearrangement uses TRBV9 and TRBJ2-5; D gene uncertain. Germline values: CDR1 SGDLS, CDR2 YYNGEE. V was cut by 0 bases and J by 3 bases, with 6 bases left in between. The CDR3 consists of 13 residues. DNA of the CDR3: TGTGCCAGCAGCGTAGGGTCGGAAGAGACCCAGTACTTC. Translated, it gives CASSVGSEETQYF.

This chain links TRBV27 with TRBJ2-1; 7 nucleotides agree with TRBD1. The V gene's germline CDR1 is MNHEY and CDR2 SMNVEV (reference sequence). The CDR3 has 16 residues. V was clipped by 0 bases and J by 6 bases; unmatched bases: 8. Here the CDR3 DNA reads TGTGCCAGCAGTTTATCGGCGCAGGGGGTTAGCAATGAGCAGTTCTTC. Its translation: CASSLSAQGVSNEQFF.

The rearrangement joins TRBV5-1 to TRBJ2-3; D possibly uses TRBD1 or TRBD2 (6 bases each). The germline CDR1 and CDR2 sequences are SGHRS and YFSETQ. V was trimmed by 5 bases and J by 4 bases, leaving 14 bases between them. The CDR3 is made up of 14 amino acids. This CDR3 reads CASSTEGGSDTQYF. The CDR3 bases are TGCGCCAGCAGTACTGAGGGGGGATCAGATACGCAGTATTTT.